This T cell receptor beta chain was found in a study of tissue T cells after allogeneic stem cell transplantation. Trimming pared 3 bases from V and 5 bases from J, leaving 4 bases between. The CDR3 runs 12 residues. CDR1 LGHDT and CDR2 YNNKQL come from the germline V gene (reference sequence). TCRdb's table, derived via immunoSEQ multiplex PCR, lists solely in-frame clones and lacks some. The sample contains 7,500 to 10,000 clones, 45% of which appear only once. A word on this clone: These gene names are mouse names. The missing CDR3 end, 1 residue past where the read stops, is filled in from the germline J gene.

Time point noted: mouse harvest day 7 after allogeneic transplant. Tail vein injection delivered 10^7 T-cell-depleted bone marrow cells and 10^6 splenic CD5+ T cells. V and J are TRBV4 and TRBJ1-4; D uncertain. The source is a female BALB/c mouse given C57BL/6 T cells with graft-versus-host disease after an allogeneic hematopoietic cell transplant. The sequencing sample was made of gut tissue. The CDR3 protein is CASSYKNERLFF. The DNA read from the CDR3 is TGTGCCAGCAGCTACAAGAACGAAAGATTATTT.